A single sample gave rise to the 17 T cell receptor beta chains below, sequenced in a study of cytomegalovirus exposure and HLA in healthy donors. Sequencing was performed with immunoSEQ multiplex PCR; in TCRdb, only in-frame clones are kept and a portion is missing. The table lists 75,000 to 95,000 clones, roughly 96% of them singletons. Material: PBMCs. All receptors derive from a man younger than 35 in good health and CMV-seronegative.

V usage is TRBV5-1 and J usage is TRBJ2-1; D may be TRBD1 (6 bases). The germline V and J ends were trimmed by 4 bases and 2 bases, with 13 bases remaining between them. This CDR3 is 15 amino acids long. Per germline, CDR1 SGHRS and CDR2 YFSETQ. CDR3 residues: CASSDTGSPYNEQFF. The CDR3 bases are TGCGCCAGCAGCGATACAGGGTCCCCCTACAATGAGCAGTTCTTC. Variable domain in full (rest from reference TRBV5-1 and TRBJ2-1): KAGVTQTPRYLIKTRGQQVTLSCSPISGHRSVSWYQQTPGQGLQFLFEYFSETQRNKGNFPGRFSGRQFSNSRSEMNVSTLELGDSALYLCASSDTGSPYNEQFFGPGTRLTVL.

The chain employs TRBV19 and TRBJ1-1, with unresolved D. CDR1 LNHDA and CDR2 SQIVND come from the germline V gene (reference sequence). V was trimmed by 1 base and J by 1 base, leaving 10 bases between them. CDR3 length equals 15 residues. This CDR3 reads CASSIGTRANTEAFF. The DNA for the CDR3 is TGTGCCAGTAGTATAGGGACGCGGGCGAACACTGAAGCTTTCTTT. Based on the CDR3 plus reference TRBV19 and TRBJ1-1, the full variable domain is DGGITQSPKYLFRKEGQNVTLSCEQNLNHDAMYWYRQDPGQGLRLIYYSQIVNDFQKGDIAEGYSVSREKKESFPLTVTSAQKNPTAFYLCASSIGTRANTEAFFGQGTRLTVV.

This clone was detected once. J is TRBJ1-5 and V is TRBV28; D perhaps matches TRBD1 (6 bases). The germline V gene has CDR1 MDHEN and CDR2 SYDVKM. Trimming shortened V by 6 bases and J by 1 base, and 22 bases separated the two germline ends. The CDR3 is 18 residues long. The CDR3 is CASSRQDFFRKSNQPQHF. For the CDR3, the DNA is TGTGCCAGCAGCCGACAGGATTTTTTTAGAAAAAGCAATCAGCCCCAGCATTTT.

The rearrangement links TRBV11-2 to TRBJ2-1; 13 bases are shared with TRBD2. The length of the CDR3 is 18 residues. Germline V gene data show CDR1 as SGHAT and CDR2 as FQNNGV. V shed 3 bases, J shed 5 bases, and the junction held 10 bases outside the gene matches. CDR3 nucleotides: TGTGCCAGCAGCTTTATACTCGGAGGGACTAGCGGGAACAATGAGCAGTTCTTC. The encoded protein is CASSFILGGTSGNNEQFF.

This chain connects TRBV21-1 to TRBJ2-7; the table assigns TRBD1, which was not confirmed against the DNA. TRBV21-1 is an annotated pseudogene. The CDR3 totals 14 residues. CDR3 sequence reads: CASSKGQGHYEQYV. The CDR3 DNA reads as TGTGCCAGCAGCAAAGGACAGGGGCACTACGAGCAGTACGTC.

This clone appeared a single time. The chain recombines TRBV5-4 with TRBJ1-4; no clear D. V was clipped by 0 bases and J by 0 bases, with 6 bases between them. This CDR3 comprises 15 residues. The germline V gene has CDR1 SGHNT and CDR2 YYREEE (reference sequence). The CDR3 sequence: CASSLETATNEKLFF. DNA for the CDR3: TGTGCCAGCAGCTTGGAAACAGCAACTAATGAAAAACTGTTTTTT.

The gene calls are TRBV5-1 and TRBJ2-3; 13 bases are shared with TRBD2. CDR1 is SGHRS and CDR2 is YFSETQ in the germline V gene. CDR3 size: 17 residues. Trimming took 3 bases from V and 6 from J; bases not matched to a gene: 10. The CDR3 protein is CASSSRLAGGGVDTQYF. The CDR3 DNA reads TGCGCCAGCAGCTCCAGACTAGCGGGAGGCGGTGTGGATACGCAGTATTTT.

The chain combines TRBV11-2 with TRBJ2-3; possibly TRBD1 for D (5 bases). There are 14 residues in the CDR3. Germline lookup yields CDR1 SGHAT and CDR2 FQNNGV. V lost 2 bases and J 2 bases, leaving 8 bases between the germline ends. In DNA form, the CDR3 reads TGTGCCAGCAGCTTATGGGGCTTCACAGATACGCAGTATTTT. Protein: CASSLWGFTDTQYF.

This rearrangement joins TRBV12-5 to TRBJ2-5; TRBD2 might be the D (6 bases). Between the trimmed V and J ends, which lost 4 bases and 5 bases, there was a span of 14 bases. The CDR3 runs to 14 residues. The germline V gene has CDR1 LGHNT and CDR2 FRNRAP. The CDR3 here is CASGSGGIGETQYF. The CDR3 coding sequence is TGTGCTAGTGGTTCTGGAGGGATTGGGGAGACCCAGTACTTC.

The chain is built from TRBV11-2 and TRBJ2-5, with D possibly being TRBD2 (6 bases). The CDR3 runs to 14 residues. Germline-derived CDR1 and CDR2 are SGHAT and FQNNGV. The V and J ends lost 5 bases and 2 bases respectively, with 12 bases between them. This chain's CDR3 is CASSDRLVQETQYF. CDR3 coding DNA: TGTGCCAGCAGCGATCGACTAGTTCAAGAGACCCAGTACTTC.

The gene calls are TRBV5-1 and TRBJ1-3, with 7 nucleotides matching TRBD1. CDR3 length: 14 amino acids. The germline gives CDR1 SGHRS, CDR2 YFSETQ. V dropped 5 bases and J dropped 6; count of bases not matched to a gene: 8. CDR3 region: CASRPQGVENTIYF. The CDR3 bases are TGCGCCAGCAGGCCGCAGGGGGTGGAAAACACCATATATTTT.

In this sample, this clone turned up once. The chain carries TRBV5-1 and TRBJ2-2, with 11 bases identical to TRBD2. CDR1 and CDR2 (germline): SGHRS, YFSETQ. There are 16 residues in the CDR3. V shed 1 base and J 5 bases; nucleotides not matched to a gene: 4. CDR3 region: CASSLRLAGGTGELFF. In DNA, the CDR3 is TGCGCCAGCAGCTTGCGTCTAGCGGGAGGTACCGGGGAGCTGTTTTTT. The entire variable domain, with the rest obtained from reference TRBV5-1 and TRBJ2-2, is as follows: KAGVTQTPRYLIKTRGQQVTLSCSPISGHRSVSWYQQTPGQGLQFLFEYFSETQRNKGNFPGRFSGRQFSNSRSEMNVSTLELGDSALYLCASSLRLAGGTGELFFGEGSRLTVL.

J is TRBJ2-1 and V is TRBV19, with 7 positions matching TRBD2. The J segment lost 4 bases and the V segment lost 4 bases, leaving 7 bases of the junction unmatched. CDR3 length equals 15 residues. Germline V gene lookup returns CDR1 LNHDA and CDR2 SQIVND (reference sequence). CDR3 region: CASSTSLRGYNEQFF. The CDR3 region has the DNA TGTGCCAGTAGTACGTCCCTGCGGGGGTACAATGAGCAGTTCTTC.

This chain uses TRBV5-1 with TRBJ1-1; TRBD1 matches 7 bases. From germline, CDR1 is SGHRS and CDR2 YFSETQ. V shed 4 bases, J shed 4 bases, and the junction held 16 bases outside the gene matches. The CDR3 is made up of 17 amino acids. This chain's CDR3 is CASSLRTRGLSGTEAFF. DNA of the CDR3: TGCGCCAGCAGCCTACGGACAAGGGGGCTTTCAGGCACTGAAGCTTTCTTT.

The rearrangement uses TRBV5-1 and TRBJ1-4; perhaps TRBD1 as D (5 bases). The ends were cut back, 0 bases at V and 7 bases at J, with 13 bases in the middle. CDR3 size: 15 residues. The germline V gene encodes CDR1 SGHRS and CDR2 YFSETQ. CDR3 bases: TGCGCCAGCAGCTTGGCGGGGGTCTACAGTGAAAAACTGTTTTTT. Its translation: CASSLAGVYSEKLFF.

The CDR3 bases are TGTGCCAGCAGCGTAGGATGGGGACTCAGCTCTGGAAACACCATATATTTT. Translation: CASSVGWGLSSGNTIYF. The chain joins TRBV9 to TRBJ1-3; maybe TRBD1 (5 bases). The CDR3 loop spans 17 amino acids. Looked up from germline, CDR1 is SGDLS and CDR2 is YYNGEE. V was shortened by 0 bases and J by 0 bases, with 13 bases between the two germline ends.

This sequence joins TRBV6-1 and TRBJ2-1, with TRBD2 matching over 10 bases. Germline V CDR1 and CDR2: MNHNS, SASEGT. This CDR3 region has 19 residues. After removal of 0 bases from V and 9 bases from J, the junction contained 17 bases not matched to a gene. The CDR3 region has the DNA TGTGCCAGCAGTGAAGCAGGGGCCGAGCTTCTAGCGGGAGAGAGTGAGCAGTTCTTC. This translates into CASSEAGAELLAGESEQFF.